Sequencing of this T cell receptor (beta chain) was carried out in a study of blood T cell repertoires in COVID-19. Germline V lookup: CDR1 SGHRS, CDR2 YFSETQ. CDR3 length equals 15 residues. Trimming at V came to 5 bases and at J to 3 bases, leaving 8 bases not matched to a gene. Authors' methods: The authors estimated nucleated cell counts from reference gene primer amplification. Sequenced by immunoSEQ multiplex PCR; TCRdb stores in-frame clones only, minus some. From that table come the V and J calls and clone size; the DNA was used to work out D and trimming. This sample carries tens of thousands of clones, 75% to 90% of them seen once, and the ten largest clones take around 20%.

The sequence derives from a woman at least 80 years old with acute or convalescent COVID-19. The J gene is TRBJ1-1, the V gene TRBV5-1, with 9 bases identical to TRBD1. Sequencing used peripheral blood. The CDR3 DNA sequence: TGCGCCAGCAGGCCCGCCGGGACAGGGTACACTGAAGCTTTCTTT. Its protein is CASRPAGTGYTEAFF.